This T cell receptor beta chain originates from a study of blood T cell repertoires in COVID-19. At the level of the study: Material from acute and convalescent COVID-19 was sourced from the United States, Italy and Spain. PBMCs, B-cell-depleted T cells, or T cells provided the cDNA or gDNA that made up the material.

Per the original methods: Reference gene primer amplification yielded estimated nucleated cell counts. Sequencing was performed with immunoSEQ multiplex PCR; in TCRdb, only in-frame clones are kept and a portion is missing. V, J and clone size reflect that table, while D and trimming were determined from the DNA. The data contain about 72,000 clones, under 90% of them singletons. V was clipped by 5 bases and J by 8 bases; unmatched bases: 3. The CDR3 length is 13 residues. Germline-derived CDR1 and CDR2 are MGHDK and SYGVNS. The gene calls are TRBV25-1 and TRBJ2-1, with 10 bases identical to TRBD1. The receptor was isolated from a man aged 70 or older with active or convalescent COVID-19. Sequenced input: peripheral blood. The CDR3 DNA reads TGTGCCAGCAGTAGACAGGGGGCCGATGAGCAGTTCTTC. Protein product: CASSRQGADEQFF.